The sequence of this T cell receptor beta chain was determined in a study of OX40 agonist ivuxolimab in advanced cancers. Study-level information: Patients with prior anti-PD-1, anti-PD-L1 or anti-CTLA-4 therapy were eligible; about 41% had some.

The CDR3 sequence is 15 residues long. Germline-derived CDR1 and CDR2 are MDHEN and SYDVKM. Trimming took off 3 bases at V and 7 bases at J, with 16 bases between the two ends. Sequencing was performed with immunoSEQ multiplex PCR; in TCRdb, only in-frame clones are kept and a portion is missing. The sample has about 70,000 clones, more than 75% seen once; the top ten hold about 5%. Study-level points and caveats: By week 6 at 0.1 to 3.0 mg/kg, blood CD4+ and CD8+ T cells had expanded clonally.

In regard to this clone: Its target is not known.

The clonotype comes from an adult with an advanced solid tumor such as melanoma, head and neck, liver or kidney cancer. This specimen consisted of CD4+ or CD8+ T cells sorted from blood, obtained in a trial of the OX40 agonist ivuxolimab. The chain joins TRBV28 to TRBJ1-5; a possible D gene is TRBD1 (6 bases). The CDR3 spells CASSFGGTFAQPQHF. The CDR3 bases are TGTGCCAGCAGTTTTGGGGGGACATTCGCCCAGCCCCAGCATTTT.